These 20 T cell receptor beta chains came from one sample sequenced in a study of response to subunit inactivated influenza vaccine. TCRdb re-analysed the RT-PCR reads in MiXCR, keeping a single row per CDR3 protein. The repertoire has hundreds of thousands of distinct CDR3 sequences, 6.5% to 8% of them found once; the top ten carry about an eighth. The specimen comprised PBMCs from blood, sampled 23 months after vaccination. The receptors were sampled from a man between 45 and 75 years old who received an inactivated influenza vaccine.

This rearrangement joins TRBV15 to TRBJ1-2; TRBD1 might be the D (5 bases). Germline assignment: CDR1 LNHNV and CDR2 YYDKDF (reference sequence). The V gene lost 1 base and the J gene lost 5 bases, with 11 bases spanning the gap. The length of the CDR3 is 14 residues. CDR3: CATSRGAGIYGYTF. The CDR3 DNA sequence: TGTGCCACCAGCAGAGGGGCAGGGATTTATGGCTACACCTTC.

CDR3 coding DNA: TGTGCCAGCAGCCAAGACCACGGGGAGCTGTTTTTT. Amino acid sequence: CASSQDHGELFF. The rearrangement uses TRBV14 and TRBJ2-2, with unresolved D. This CDR3 contains 12 residues. Germline V gene data show CDR1 as SGHDN and CDR2 as FVKESK. The germline V and J ends were trimmed by 0 bases and 7 bases, with 3 bases remaining between them.

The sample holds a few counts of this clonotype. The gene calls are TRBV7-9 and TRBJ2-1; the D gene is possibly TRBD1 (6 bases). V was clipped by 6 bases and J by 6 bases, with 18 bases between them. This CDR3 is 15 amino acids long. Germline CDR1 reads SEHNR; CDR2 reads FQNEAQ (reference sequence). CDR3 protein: CASRDRELGGNEQFF. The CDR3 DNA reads TGTGCCAGCAGAGACCGGGAACTAGGGGGCAATGAGCAGTTCTTC.

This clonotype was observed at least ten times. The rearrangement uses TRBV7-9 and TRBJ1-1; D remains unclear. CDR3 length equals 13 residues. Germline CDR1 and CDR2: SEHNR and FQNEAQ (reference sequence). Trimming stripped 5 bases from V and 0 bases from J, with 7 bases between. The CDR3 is CASSPRMNTEAFF. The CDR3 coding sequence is TGTGCCAGCAGCCCGCGCATGAACACTGAAGCTTTCTTT.

This chain's CDR3 is CAISDGTGGITGELFF. DNA of the CDR3: TGTGCCATCAGTGATGGGACAGGGGGCATAACCGGGGAGCTGTTTTTT. The rearrangement uses TRBV10-3 and TRBJ2-2, with 12 bases that match TRBD1. Germline V gene data show CDR1 as ENHRY and CDR2 as SYGVKD. The CDR3 contains 16 residues. V trimming: 3 bases; J trimming: 5 bases; junction bases outside the gene matches: 4.

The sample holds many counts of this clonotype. The CDR3 spells CSVDKARGQETQYF. The CDR3 nucleotides read TGCAGCGTTGATAAGGCTCGGGGGCAAGAGACCCAGTACTTC. The chain couples TRBV29-1 to TRBJ2-5, with D possibly TRBD2 on 6 matching bases. Germline CDR1 is SQVTM and CDR2 is ANQGSEA. V was trimmed by 3 bases and J by 2 bases, leaving 13 bases between them. This CDR3 is 14 amino acids long.

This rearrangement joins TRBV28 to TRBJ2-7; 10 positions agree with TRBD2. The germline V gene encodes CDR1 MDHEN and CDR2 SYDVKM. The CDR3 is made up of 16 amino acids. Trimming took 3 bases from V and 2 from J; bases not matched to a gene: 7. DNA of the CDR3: TGTGCCAGCAGTTTGGGTGGACTAGCGGACACCTACGAGCAGTACTTC. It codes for CASSLGGLADTYEQYF. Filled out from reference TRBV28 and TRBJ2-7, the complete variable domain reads DVKVTQSSRYLVKRTGEKVFLECVQDMDHENMFWYRQDPGLGLRLIYFSYDVKMKEKGDIPEGYSVSREKKERFSLILESASTNQTSMYLCASSLGGLADTYEQYFGPGTRLTVT.

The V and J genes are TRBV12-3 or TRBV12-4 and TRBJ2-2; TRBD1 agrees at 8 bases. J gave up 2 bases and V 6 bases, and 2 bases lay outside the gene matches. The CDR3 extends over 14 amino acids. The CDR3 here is CASRQGENTGELFF. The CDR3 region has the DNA TGTGCCAGCAGACAGGGGGAAAACACCGGGGAGCTGTTTTTT.

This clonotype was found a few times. CDR3 DNA: TGTGCCACCAGCAGAAACCCTACAGGGACCAATCAGCCCCAGCATTTT. It specifies CATSRNPTGTNQPQHF. The V and J genes are TRBV15 and TRBJ1-5; D is perhaps TRBD1 (6 bases). CDR1 and CDR2 from the germline V gene are LNHNV and YYDKDF (reference sequence). Trimming cost V 2 bases and J 3 bases, with 14 bases left between them. The CDR3 loop spans 16 amino acids.

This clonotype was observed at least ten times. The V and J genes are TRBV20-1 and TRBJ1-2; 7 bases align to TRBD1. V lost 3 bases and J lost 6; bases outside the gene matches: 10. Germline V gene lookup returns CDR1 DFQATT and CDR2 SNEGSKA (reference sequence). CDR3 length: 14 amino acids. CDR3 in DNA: TGCAGTGCTAGGGACACAGGGGTCAAAGATGGCTACACCTTC. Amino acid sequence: CSARDTGVKDGYTF.

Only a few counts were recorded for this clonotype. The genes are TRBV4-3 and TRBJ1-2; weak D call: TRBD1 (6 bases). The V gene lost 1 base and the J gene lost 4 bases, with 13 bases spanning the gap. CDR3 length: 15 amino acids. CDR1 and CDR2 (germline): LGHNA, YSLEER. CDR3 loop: CASSQGLGGGYGYTF. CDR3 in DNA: TGCGCCAGCAGCCAAGGCTTAGGGGGGGGCTATGGCTACACCTTC.

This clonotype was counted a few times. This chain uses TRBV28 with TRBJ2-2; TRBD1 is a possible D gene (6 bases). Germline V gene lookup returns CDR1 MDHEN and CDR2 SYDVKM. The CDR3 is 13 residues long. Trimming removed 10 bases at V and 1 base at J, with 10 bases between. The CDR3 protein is CATKTGNTGELFF. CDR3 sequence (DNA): TGTGCCACCAAGACAGGGAACACCGGGGAGCTGTTTTTT.

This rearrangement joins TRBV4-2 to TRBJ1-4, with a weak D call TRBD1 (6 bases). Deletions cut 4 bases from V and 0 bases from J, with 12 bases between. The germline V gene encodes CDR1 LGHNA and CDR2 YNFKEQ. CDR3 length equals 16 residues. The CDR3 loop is CASSLGKGATNEKLFF. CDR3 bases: TGTGCCAGCAGCCTGGGTAAGGGGGCAACTAATGAAAAACTGTTTTTT.

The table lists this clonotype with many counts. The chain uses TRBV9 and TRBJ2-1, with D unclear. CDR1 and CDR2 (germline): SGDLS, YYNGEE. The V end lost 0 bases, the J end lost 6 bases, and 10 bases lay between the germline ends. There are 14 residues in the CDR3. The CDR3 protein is CASSVDQFPNEQFF. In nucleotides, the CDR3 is TGTGCCAGCAGCGTAGATCAGTTCCCCAATGAGCAGTTCTTC.

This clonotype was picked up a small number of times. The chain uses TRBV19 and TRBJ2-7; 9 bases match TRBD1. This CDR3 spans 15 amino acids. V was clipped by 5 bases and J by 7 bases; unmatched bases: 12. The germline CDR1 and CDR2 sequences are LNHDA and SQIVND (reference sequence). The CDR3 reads CASSVSGTGSLEQYF. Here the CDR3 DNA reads TGTGCCAGTAGTGTCTCCGGGACAGGGTCTCTGGAGCAGTACTTC. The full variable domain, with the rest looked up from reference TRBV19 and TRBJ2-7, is DGGITQSPKYLFRKEGQNVTLSCEQNLNHDAMYWYRQDPGQGLRLIYYSQIVNDFQKGDIAEGYSVSREKKESFPLTVTSAQKNPTAFYLCASSVSGTGSLEQYFGPGTRLTVT.

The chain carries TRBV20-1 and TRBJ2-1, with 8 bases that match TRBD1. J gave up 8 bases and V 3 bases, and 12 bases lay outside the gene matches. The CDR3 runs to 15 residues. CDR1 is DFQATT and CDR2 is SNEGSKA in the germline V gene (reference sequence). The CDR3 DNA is TGCAGTGCTAGTCCCCGGACAGGGCGTTTCGATGAGCAGTTCTTC. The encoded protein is CSASPRTGRFDEQFF.

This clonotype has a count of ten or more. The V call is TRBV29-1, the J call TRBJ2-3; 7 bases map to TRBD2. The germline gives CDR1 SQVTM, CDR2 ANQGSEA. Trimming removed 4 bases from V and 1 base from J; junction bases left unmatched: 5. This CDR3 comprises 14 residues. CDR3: CSVVRTSGTDTQYF. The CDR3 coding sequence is TGCAGCGTTGTCCGCACTAGCGGCACAGATACGCAGTATTTT.

CDR3 nucleotides: TGCGCCAGCAGCCCGGCCCCAAGCGAACCTGAGCAGTTCTTC. Its translation: CASSPAPSEPEQFF. This chain uses TRBV5-1 with TRBJ2-1; no firm D call. The V end lost 4 bases, the J end lost 9 bases, and 17 bases lay between the germline ends. This CDR3 has 14 amino acids. The germline V gene has CDR1 SGHRS and CDR2 YFSETQ. The variable domain in full, with the rest retrieved from reference TRBV5-1 and TRBJ2-1, is KAGVTQTPRYLIKTRGQQVTLSCSPISGHRSVSWYQQTPGQGLQFLFEYFSETQRNKGNFPGRFSGRQFSNSRSEMNVSTLELGDSALYLCASSPAPSEPEQFFGPGTRLTVL.

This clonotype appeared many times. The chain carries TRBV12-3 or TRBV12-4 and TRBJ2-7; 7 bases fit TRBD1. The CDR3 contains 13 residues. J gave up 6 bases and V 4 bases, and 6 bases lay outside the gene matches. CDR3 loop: CASSSGQSPEQYF. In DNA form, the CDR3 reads TGTGCCAGCAGTTCGGGACAGTCCCCCGAGCAGTACTTC.

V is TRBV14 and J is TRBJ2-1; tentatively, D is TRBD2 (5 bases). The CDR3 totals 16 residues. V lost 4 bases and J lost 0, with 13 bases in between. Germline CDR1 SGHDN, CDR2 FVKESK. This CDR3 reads CASSPRDSPSYNEQFF. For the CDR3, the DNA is TGTGCCAGCAGCCCCCGGGATAGTCCCTCCTACAATGAGCAGTTCTTC.